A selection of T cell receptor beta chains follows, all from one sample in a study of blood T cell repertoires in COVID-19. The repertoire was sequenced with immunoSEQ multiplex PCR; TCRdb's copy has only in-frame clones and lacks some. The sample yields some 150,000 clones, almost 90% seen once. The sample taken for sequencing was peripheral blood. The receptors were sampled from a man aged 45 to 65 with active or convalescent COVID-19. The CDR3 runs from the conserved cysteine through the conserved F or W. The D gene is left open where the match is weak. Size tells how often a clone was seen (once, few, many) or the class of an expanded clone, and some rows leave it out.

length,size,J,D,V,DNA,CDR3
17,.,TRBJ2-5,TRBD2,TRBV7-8,TGTGCCAGCAGCTTCTCCCGACTAGCGGGAGGTGGGGAGACCCAGTACTTC,CASSFSRLAGGGETQYF
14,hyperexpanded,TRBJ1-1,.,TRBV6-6,TGTGCCAGCAGTCCCACCGGGGGTGGCACTGAAGCTTTCTTT,CASSPTGGGTEAFF
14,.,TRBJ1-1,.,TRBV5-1,TGCGCCAGCAGCAGTATACAGGGGAACACTGAAGCTTTCTTT,CASSSIQGNTEAFF
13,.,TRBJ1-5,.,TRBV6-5,TGTGCCTCCAGGGCGGGGGAGAGTCAGCCCCAGCATTTT,CASRAGESQPQHF
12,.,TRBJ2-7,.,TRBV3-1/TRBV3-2,TGTGCCAGCAGGGACAGTTCCTACGAGCAGTACTTC,CASRDSSYEQYF
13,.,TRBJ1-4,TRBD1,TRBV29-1,TGCAGCGTTCAGACAGGGACTAATGAAAAACTGTTTTTT,CSVQTGTNEKLFF
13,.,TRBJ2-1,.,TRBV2,TGTGCCAGCAGTGGTCTGCCGGGCAATGAGCAGTTCTTC,CASSGLPGNEQFF
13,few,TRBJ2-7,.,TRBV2,TGTGCCAGCAGGAGAACTAGCAGATACGAGCAGTACTTC,CASRRTSRYEQYF
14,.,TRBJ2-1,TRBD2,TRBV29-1,TGCAGCGTATCCACTAGCGGGAGAAGACATGAGCAGTTCTTC,CSVSTSGRRHEQFF
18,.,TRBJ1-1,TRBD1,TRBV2,TGTGCCAGCAGTCGAGATACCGGGACAGCCACGTTGAACACTGAAGCTTTCTTT,CASSRDTGTATLNTEAFF
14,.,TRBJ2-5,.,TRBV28,TGTGCCAGCAGTTGGGCTAGCGCTAAAGAGACCCAGTACTTC,CASSWASAKETQYF
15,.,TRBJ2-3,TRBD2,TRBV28,TGTGCCAGCAACCCCAGGGGGACTAGCAGGAATACGCAGTATTTT,CASNPRGTSRNTQYF
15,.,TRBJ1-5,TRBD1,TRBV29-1,TGCAGCGTTGAAATGGGACAGTGGGGCAGTCAGCCCCAGCATTTT,CSVEMGQWGSQPQHF
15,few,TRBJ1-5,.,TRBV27,TGTGCCAGCAGTTCCCACGGGACGGGGGGACAGCCCCAGCATTTT,CASSSHGTGGQPQHF
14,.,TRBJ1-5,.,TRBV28,TGTGCCAGCAGGACGACAGATAGCAATCAGCCCCAGCATTTT,CASRTTDSNQPQHF
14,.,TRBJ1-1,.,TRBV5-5,TGTGCCAGCAGCTCCCGCCGGGGGGTCACTGAAGCTTTCTTT,CASSSRRGVTEAFF
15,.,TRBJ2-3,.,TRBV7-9,TGTGCCAGCAGCTCCGGGGGTGTCATCACAGATACGCAGTATTTT,CASSSGGVITDTQYF
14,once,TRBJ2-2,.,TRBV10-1,TGCGCCAGCAGTGAGCACATTTCGTCCGGGGAGCTGTTTTTT,CASSEHISSGELFF
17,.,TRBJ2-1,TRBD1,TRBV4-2,TGTGCCAGCAGCCAAGAAGTGGGGCAGGGGGCACGCAATGAGCAGTTCTTC,CASSQEVGQGARNEQFF
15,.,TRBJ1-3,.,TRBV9,TGTGCCAGCGCTCCGGGATATAGCTCTGGAAACACCATATATTTT,CASAPGYSSGNTIYF
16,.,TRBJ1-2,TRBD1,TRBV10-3,TGTGCCATCGCCGGAGGGGCAGGGGGCCTTAACTATGGCTACACCTTC,CAIAGGAGGLNYGYTF
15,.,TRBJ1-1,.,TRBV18,TGTGCCAGCTCACCTACACAGGTGATGAACACTGAAGCTTTCTTT,CASSPTQVMNTEAFF
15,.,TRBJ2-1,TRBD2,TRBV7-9,TGTGCCAGCAGCTACCTTAGCGGGAAGGGGAGTGAGCAGTTCTTC,CASSYLSGKGSEQFF
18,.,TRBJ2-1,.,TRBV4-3,TGCGCCAGCAGCCAAGAGGGACAAAGGAGTTTCTCCTACAATGAGCAGTTCTTC,CASSQEGQRSFSYNEQFF
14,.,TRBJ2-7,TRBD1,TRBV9,TGTGCCAGCAGCGCGGGACAGGGGGCGGGAGAGCAGTACTTC,CASSAGQGAGEQYF
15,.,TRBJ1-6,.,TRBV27,TGTGCCAGCAGGCCGGGACTGGGGATTAATTCACCCCTCCACTTT,CASRPGLGINSPLHF
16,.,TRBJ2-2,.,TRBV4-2,TGTGCCAGCAGCCAAGTTATAATACAGGGAATCGGGGAGCTGTTTTTT,CASSQVIIQGIGELFF
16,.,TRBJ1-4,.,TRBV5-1,TGCGCCAGCAGCCCGGTGGTCGGGGTAGGCGGTGAAAAACTGTTTTTT,CASSPVVGVGGEKLFF
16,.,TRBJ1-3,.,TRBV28,TGTGCCAGCAGTCCCCCAGGGCAGGTCATTGGAAACACCATATATTTT,CASSPPGQVIGNTIYF
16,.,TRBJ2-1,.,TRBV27,TGTGCCAGCGCCTCGACCCCGGGGGTTGCGCACAATGAGCAGTTCTTC,CASASTPGVAHNEQFF
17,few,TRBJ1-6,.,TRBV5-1,TGCGCCAGCAGCTTGGCCTCCGTTCGGGGGTACGATTCACCCCTCCACTTT,CASSLASVRGYDSPLHF
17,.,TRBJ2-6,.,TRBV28,TGTGCCAGCAGCTCCCCGACAGCCGTATCTGGGGCCAACGTCCTGACTTTC,CASSSPTAVSGANVLTF
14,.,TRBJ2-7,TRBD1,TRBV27,TGTGCCAGCAGCCTGGACAGGGCATCCTACGAGCAGTACTTC,CASSLDRASYEQYF
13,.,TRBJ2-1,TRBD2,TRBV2,TGTGCCAGCGAAGCGGGAGGGCACAATGAGCAGTTCTTC,CASEAGGHNEQFF
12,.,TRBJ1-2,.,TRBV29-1,TGCAGCGTTGAATCGGCTAACTATGGCTACACCTTC,CSVESANYGYTF
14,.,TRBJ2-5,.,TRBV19,TGTGCCAGTAGCCCAAAGGGGGATGAAGAGACCCAGTACTTC,CASSPKGDEETQYF
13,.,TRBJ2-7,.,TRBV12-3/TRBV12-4,TGTGCCAGCAGTTTTAACAGGGCGTGGGAGCAGTACTTC,CASSFNRAWEQYF